Following are 20 T cell receptor beta chains from one sample sequenced in a study of blood T cell repertoires in COVID-19. The table came from immunoSEQ multiplex PCR; TCRdb's copy has only in-frame clones and leaves some out. This table holds about 470,000 clones, roughly 87% found once. The specimen was PBMCs or T cells enriched from blood (not recorded which). Source of these receptors: a woman younger than 35 who had recovered from COVID-19.

CDR3 region: CASSGRQGQETQYF. The CDR3 DNA reads as TGCGCCAGCAGCGGAAGACAGGGGCAAGAGACCCAGTACTTC. The chain combines TRBV5-1 with TRBJ2-5; TRBD1 matches at 8 bases. CDR3 size: 14 residues. Germline V gives CDR1 SGHRS, CDR2 YFSETQ. The J segment lost 2 bases and the V segment lost 4 bases, leaving 4 bases of the junction unmatched.

The rearrangement uses TRBV28 and TRBJ2-1, with D tentatively TRBD1 (5 bases). CDR3 length: 12 residues. Germline loops: CDR1 MDHEN, CDR2 SYDVKM. V dropped 7 bases and J dropped 9 bases, with 13 bases sitting between them. The CDR3 is CASTATVGEQFF. The CDR3 bases are TGTGCCAGCACAGCGACAGTTGGTGAGCAGTTCTTC.

The chain combines TRBV10-3 with TRBJ2-7, with 10 bases lining up with TRBD1. The CDR3 length is 14 residues. Trimming took 7 bases from V and 5 from J; bases not matched to a gene: 8. Germline V gives CDR1 ENHRY, CDR2 SYGVKD. This CDR3 reads CAITPTGGMDEQYF. The DNA of the CDR3 is TGTGCCATCACCCCGACAGGGGGCATGGACGAGCAGTACTTC.

This chain connects TRBV18 to TRBJ2-7; possibly TRBD2 for D (6 bases). This CDR3 spans 15 amino acids. From germline, CDR1 is KGHSH and CDR2 LQKENI. V dropped 0 bases and J dropped 6 bases, with 15 bases sitting between them. The CDR3 loop is CASSPPWRALGEQYF. DNA of the CDR3: TGTGCCAGCTCACCACCGTGGAGGGCCCTGGGCGAGCAGTACTTC.

The V gene is TRBV27, the J gene TRBJ1-1; D not resolved. The CDR3 spans 13 residues. V shed 2 bases and J shed 4 bases, with 8 bases lying between them. CDR1 MNHEY and CDR2 SMNVEV come from the germline V gene (reference sequence). CDR3 in DNA: TGTGCCAGCAGTTTAGTTTTATCCACTGAAGCTTTCTTT. Its translation: CASSLVLSTEAFF.

This clone was seen only once. This chain links TRBV2 with TRBJ2-1; 8 nucleotides agree with TRBD2. This CDR3 is built from 16 residues. CDR1 SNHLY and CDR2 FYNNEI come from the germline V gene. With 7 bases clipped from V and 0 bases from J, the junction kept 8 bases outside the gene matches. The CDR3, as DNA: TGTGCCAGCACTGGGATAGCGGGGAGCTCCTACAATGAGCAGTTCTTC. This translates into CASTGIAGSSYNEQFF.

The chain joins TRBV11-3 to TRBJ2-2, with D tentatively TRBD1 (6 bases). Germline CDR1 reads SGHNT; CDR2 reads YENEEA. The CDR3 runs to 16 residues. The V and J ends lost 5 bases and 0 bases respectively, with 13 bases between them. CDR3 residues: CASSAWTETNTGELFF. The CDR3 DNA follows: TGTGCCAGCAGCGCCTGGACAGAGACGAACACCGGGGAGCTGTTTTTT.

CDR3: CSVGGGGGLGTEAFF. CDR3 DNA: TGCAGCGTTGGAGGAGGGGGCGGTTTGGGTACTGAAGCTTTCTTT. This chain uses TRBV29-1 with TRBJ1-1; 7 bases match TRBD1. The V gene's germline CDR1 is SQVTM and CDR2 ANQGSEA. Trimming cost V 4 bases and J 5 bases; bases outside gene matches: 13. This CDR3 region has 15 residues.

The chain carries TRBV5-6 and TRBJ1-1; D unresolved. CDR1 and CDR2 from the germline V gene are SGHDT and YYEEEE. The CDR3 is 15 amino acids. Trimming took 1 base from V and 4 from J, leaving 14 bases between them. The DNA for the CDR3 is TGTGCCAGCAGCTTGCTCTCACCTGAGGGCACTGAAGCTTTCTTT. It specifies CASSLLSPEGTEAFF.

The chain links TRBV28 to TRBJ1-5, with D maybe TRBD1 (6 bases). Trimming took off 2 bases at V and 7 bases at J, with 15 bases between the two ends. The CDR3 consists of 15 residues. Germline CDR1 is MDHEN and CDR2 is SYDVKM. As DNA, the CDR3 is TGTGCCAGCAGTTTAGGGGGCGGGGGAGGCCAGCCCCAGCATTTT. Residues: CASSLGGGGGQPQHF.

The genes are TRBV10-1 and TRBJ1-2; no definite D call. This CDR3 comprises 10 residues. The germline V and J ends were trimmed by 5 bases and 4 bases, with 2 bases remaining between them. Germline CDR1 and CDR2: WNHNN and SYGVQD (reference sequence). The CDR3 sequence: CASSLYGYTF. Here the CDR3 DNA reads TGCGCCAGCAGTCTCTATGGCTACACCTTC.

The rearrangement joins TRBV7-6 to TRBJ2-3, with 10 bases aligning to TRBD2. Germline CDR1 SGHVS, CDR2 FNYEAQ. After removal of 1 base from V and 2 bases from J, the junction contained 6 bases not matched to a gene. The CDR3 runs 17 residues. CDR3 protein: CASSLVASGGHTDTQYF. CDR3 DNA: TGTGCCAGCAGCTTAGTGGCTAGCGGGGGACACACAGATACGCAGTATTTT.

V gene TRBV6-6 combines with J gene TRBJ1-6; tentative D call: TRBD1 (6 bases). From germline, CDR1 is MNHNY and CDR2 SVGAGI (reference sequence). V was cut by 8 bases and J by 6 bases, with 11 bases left in between. This CDR3 contains 13 residues. The CDR3 coding sequence is TGTGCCAGCTCAACAGGGAGTAATTCACCCCTCCACTTT. This sequence encodes CASSTGSNSPLHF.

The V call is TRBV27, the J call TRBJ1-1; D might be TRBD1 (5 bases). The germline CDR1 and CDR2 sequences are MNHEY and SMNVEV (reference sequence). This CDR3 comprises 14 residues. Between the trimmed V and J ends, which lost 9 bases and 5 bases, there was a span of 19 bases. The CDR3 is CASRDSPEWTEAFF. The CDR3 DNA reads as TGTGCCAGTAGGGACTCCCCGGAGTGGACTGAAGCTTTCTTT.

This chain links TRBV11-2 with TRBJ1-6; 7 nucleotides line up with TRBD1. Germline V CDR1 and CDR2: SGHAT, FQNNGV. The V gene end was trimmed by 5 bases and the J gene end by 7 bases; junction bases not matched to a gene: 11. CDR3 size: 16 residues. The CDR3 DNA reads as TGTGCCAGCAGCACCGTGAGGGGGCCCTGGAATTCACCCCTCCACTTT. Its protein is CASSTVRGPWNSPLHF.

The CDR3 coding sequence is TGTGCCAGCAGTGAAGCCCAGGAGGCGGCCCAGGGGGCCCAGCATTTT. Encoded protein: CASSEAQEAAQGAQHF. This sequence joins TRBV2 and TRBJ1-5; TRBD1 aligns across 7 bases. The CDR3 is 16 residues long. Germline V CDR1 and CDR2: SNHLY, FYNNEI. Unmatched junction bases numbered 13, after V lost 0 bases and J lost 11 bases. Full variable domain (missing parts from reference TRBV2 and TRBJ1-5): EPEVTQTPSHQVTQMGQEVILRCVPISNHLYFYWYRQILGQKVEFLVSFYNNEISEKSEIFDDQFSVERPDGSNFTLKIRSTKLEDSAMYFCASSEAQEAAQGAQHFGDGTRLSIL.

The chain combines TRBV11-2 with TRBJ1-1, with a weak D call TRBD1 (6 bases). CDR3 length equals 14 residues. Germline CDR1 and CDR2: SGHAT and FQNNGV. V lost 4 bases to trimming and J lost 3 bases, with 12 bases between them. The CDR3 protein is CASSSGQPYTEAFF. Here the CDR3 DNA reads TGTGCCAGCAGCTCTGGACAGCCTTACACTGAAGCTTTCTTT.

This clone was recorded only once. This specimen includes other DNA sequences encoding the same CDR3. The J gene is TRBJ1-1, the V gene TRBV19; D ambiguous. Looked up from germline, CDR1 is LNHDA and CDR2 is SQIVND (reference sequence). V shed 4 bases and J shed 1 base, with 4 bases lying between them. The CDR3 has 12 amino acids. CDR3 DNA: TGTGCCAGTAGTACTAGGAACACTGAAGCTTTCTTT. Its protein product is CASSTRNTEAFF.

The rearrangement links TRBV29-1 to TRBJ1-4, with 7 bases fitting TRBD1. Germline V gene data show CDR1 as SQVTM and CDR2 as ANQGSEA. The CDR3 covers 14 residues. Trimming removed 7 bases from V and 8 bases from J; junction bases left unmatched: 13. In nucleotides, the CDR3 is TGCAGCGGCCGACTTAGGGGGCTAAAGGAAAAACTGTTTTTT. Translation gives CSGRLRGLKEKLFF.

The chain combines TRBV10-2 with TRBJ1-5, with D maybe TRBD1 (5 bases). Trimming stripped 5 bases from V and 7 bases from J, with 12 bases between. The CDR3 has 13 residues. Germline V lookup: CDR1 WSHSY, CDR2 SAAADI. The CDR3 region is CASSTGGWQPQHF. The CDR3 region has the DNA TGCGCCAGCAGTACAGGTGGTTGGCAGCCCCAGCATTTT.